These 21 T cell receptor beta chains came from one sample sequenced in a study of blood T cell repertoires in COVID-19. The data were produced by immunoSEQ multiplex PCR, yet TCRdb's version contains in-frame clones alone and is incomplete. The sample holds under 250,000 clones, around nine tenths seen once. The source material was peripheral blood. The source is a woman aged 70 to 79 with active or convalescent COVID-19.

This CDR3 is CASRETGGNTEAFF. For the CDR3, the DNA is TGCGCCAGCAGAGAGACAGGGGGCAACACTGAAGCTTTCTTT. The rearrangement links TRBV10-2 to TRBJ1-1, with 10 positions matching TRBD1. Germline CDR1 WSHSY, CDR2 SAAADI. CDR3 size: 14 residues. V was clipped by 6 bases and J by 2 bases; unmatched bases: 3.

This sequence joins TRBV27 and TRBJ2-7, with D possibly matching TRBD1 (6 bases). The germline V gene has CDR1 MNHEY and CDR2 SMNVEV (reference sequence). V was shortened by 7 bases and J by 6 bases, with 13 bases between the two germline ends. CDR3 length: 12 residues. Here the CDR3 reads CASKQGVGEQYF. As DNA, the CDR3 is TGTGCCAGCAAACAGGGTGTTGGCGAGCAGTACTTC.

The V gene is TRBV6-5, the J gene TRBJ1-4, with D tentatively TRBD1 (5 bases). V lost 0 bases to trimming and J lost 8 bases, with 13 bases between them. The CDR3 runs 15 residues. CDR1 and CDR2 (germline): MNHEY, SVGAGI. CDR3 in amino acids: CASSYSWGEGEKLFF. The CDR3 DNA sequence: TGTGCCAGCAGTTACTCGTGGGGGGAAGGGGAAAAACTGTTTTTT.

The chain employs TRBV10-1 and TRBJ1-3, with 11 nucleotides matching TRBD1. The CDR3 is made up of 16 amino acids. J lost 1 base, V lost 6 bases, and 5 bases had no gene match. Germline assignment: CDR1 WNHNN and CDR2 SYGVQD (reference sequence). CDR3 coding DNA: TGCGCCAGCAGAGTCGGGACAGGGGGATCTGGAAACACCATATATTTT. Its translation: CASRVGTGGSGNTIYF.

Only one count was recorded for this clone. V gene TRBV9 combines with J gene TRBJ2-7, with 10 bases aligning to TRBD2. The V gene's germline CDR1 is SGDLS and CDR2 YYNGEE. V shed 0 bases, J shed 4 bases, and the junction held 7 bases outside the gene matches. The CDR3 spans 16 residues. The CDR3 DNA reads as TGTGCCAGCAGCGTAGGGGCTAGCGGGGGCGGATACGAGCAGTACTTC. This codes for CASSVGASGGGYEQYF.

The chain combines TRBV5-4 with TRBJ2-5; 7 nucleotides match TRBD2. The CDR3 sequence is 13 residues long. V shed 1 base, J shed 5 bases, and the junction held 2 bases outside the gene matches. Germline values: CDR1 SGHNT, CDR2 YYREEE (reference sequence). CDR3 protein: CASSLFGGETQYF. DNA of the CDR3: TGTGCCAGCAGCTTGTTCGGGGGGGAGACCCAGTACTTC. The full variable domain, rest sourced from reference TRBV5-4 and TRBJ2-5, is ETGVTQSPTHLIKTRGQQVTLRCSSQSGHNTVSWYQQALGQGPQFIFQYYREEENGRGNFPPRFSGLQFPNYSSELNVNALELDDSALYLCASSLFGGETQYFGPGTRLLVL.

The chain uses TRBV6-6 and TRBJ2-7; D call uncertain. CDR3 size: 10 residues. Per the germline V gene, CDR1 is MNHNY and CDR2 is SVGAGI (reference sequence). V dropped 4 bases and J dropped 6 bases, with 4 bases sitting between them. CDR3 in amino acids: CASSSGEQYF. The CDR3 region has the DNA TGTGCCAGCAGTTCGGGCGAGCAGTACTTC.

This sequence joins TRBV9 and TRBJ1-5; possible D gene TRBD1, 6 bases. The CDR3 sequence is 15 residues long. Germline assignment: CDR1 SGDLS and CDR2 YYNGEE. The germline V and J ends were trimmed by 0 bases and 4 bases, with 11 bases remaining between them. CDR3 bases: TGTGCCAGCAGCGTAGGGGTACAGGGTAATCAGCCCCAGCATTTT. It codes for CASSVGVQGNQPQHF.

This chain connects TRBV3-1 (or the pseudogene TRBV3-2) to TRBJ2-3; 7 bases match TRBD1. CDR3 length equals 13 residues. After removal of 8 bases from V and 6 bases from J, the junction contained 8 bases not matched to a gene. In germline, CDR1 is LGHDT, CDR2 YNNKEL (reference sequence). The CDR3 DNA is TGTGCCAGCCAGGGCAGGGGGTGGGATACGCAGTATTTT. This gives the protein CASQGRGWDTQYF.

This rearrangement joins TRBV7-9 to TRBJ2-5; tentatively, D is TRBD2 (5 bases). The V gene's germline CDR1 is SEHNR and CDR2 FQNEAQ (reference sequence). Trimming took 3 bases from V and 7 from J, leaving 9 bases between them. The CDR3 runs to 12 residues. The CDR3 is CASSFGEGTQYF. The CDR3 DNA reads as TGTGCCAGCAGCTTCGGAGAGGGGACCCAGTACTTC.

The chain recombines TRBV5-1 with TRBJ1-2, with 9 bases lining up with TRBD1. J was trimmed by 7 bases and V by 1 base; bases with no gene match: 5. Per germline, CDR1 SGHRS and CDR2 YFSETQ. CDR3 length equals 14 residues. The CDR3 nucleotides read TGCGCCAGCAGCTTGCGGGGACAGGGTGTTGGCTACACCTTC. Amino acids: CASSLRGQGVGYTF.

The genes are TRBV11-2 and TRBJ1-1, with D perhaps matching TRBD1 (5 bases). Germline CDR1 and CDR2: SGHAT and FQNNGV. Trimming removed 4 bases at V and 9 bases at J, with 12 bases between. The CDR3 spans 12 residues. The DNA of the CDR3 is TGTGCCAGCAGCTGGGACTGGTCCCAAGCTTTCTTT. Translated: CASSWDWSQAFF.

V and J are TRBV15 and TRBJ1-3; D unresolved. With 0 bases removed from V and 7 bases from J, the gap between germline ends came to 13 bases. Germline V gene data show CDR1 as LNHNV and CDR2 as YYDKDF (reference sequence). The CDR3 spans 15 residues. DNA of the CDR3: TGTGCCACCAGCAGAGATTACGGGGATGGGAACACCATATATTTT. Protein: CATSRDYGDGNTIYF.

This chain joins TRBV6-2 or TRBV6-3 and TRBJ1-3; D gene uncertain. The CDR3 has 13 amino acids. CDR1 is MNHEY, CDR2 SVGEGT, per germline. Trimming removed 4 bases from V and 3 bases from J, with 7 bases in between. The DNA for the CDR3 is TGTGCCAGCAGTTCTGAGAGTGGAAACACCATATATTTT. It codes for CASSSESGNTIYF.

A single count supports this clone. This chain links TRBV6-5 with TRBJ1-3; D not certain. Germline V gene sequence: CDR1 MNHEY, CDR2 SVGAGI. Trimming shortened V by 6 bases and J by 6 bases, and 6 bases separated the two germline ends. The CDR3 loop spans 11 amino acids. The CDR3 DNA is TGTGCCAGCAGCTCCGTAAACACCATATATTTT. Translation: CASSSVNTIYF.

The V gene is TRBV20-1, the J gene TRBJ1-4; TRBD1 might be the D (5 bases). The V end lost 3 bases, the J end lost 10 bases, and 15 bases lay between the germline ends. CDR3 length equals 13 residues. Looked up from germline, CDR1 is DFQATT and CDR2 is SNEGSKA (reference sequence). The CDR3 bases are TGCAGTGCTAGTGAGGCAGGGAGGACAAAACTGTTTTTT. It yields the protein CSASEAGRTKLFF.

The rearrangement joins TRBV9 to TRBJ1-4; 8 positions match TRBD1. V was pared by 4 bases and J by 6 bases, with 2 bases of the junction left unmatched. From germline, CDR1 is SGDLS and CDR2 YYNGEE. The CDR3 contains 13 residues. The CDR3 loop is CASSPTGDEKLFF. Here the CDR3 DNA reads TGTGCCAGCAGCCCGACAGGGGATGAAAAACTGTTTTTT. Full variable domain (rest looked up from reference TRBV9 and TRBJ1-4): DSGVTQTPKHLITATGQRVTLRCSPRSGDLSVYWYQQSLDQGLQFLIQYYNGEERAKGNILERFSAQQFPDLHSELNLSSLELGDSALYFCASSPTGDEKLFFGSGTQLSVL.

The CDR3 DNA follows: TGTGCCAGCAAAACAGGGATGAACACTGAAGCTTTCTTT. This gives the protein CASKTGMNTEAFF. The rearrangement uses TRBV27 and TRBJ1-1, with D perhaps matching TRBD1 (6 bases). The germline CDR1 and CDR2 sequences are MNHEY and SMNVEV (reference sequence). Trimming removed 7 bases at V and 0 bases at J, with 9 bases between. The CDR3 consists of 13 residues.

V and J are TRBV6-5 and TRBJ1-2; D is ambiguous. This CDR3 comprises 14 residues. V dropped 2 bases and J dropped 0 bases, with 7 bases sitting between them. Germline V lookup: CDR1 MNHEY, CDR2 SVGAGI. Written as DNA, the CDR3 is TGTGCCAGCAGTTACGACATTACTAACTATGGCTACACCTTC. Translated: CASSYDITNYGYTF.

The chain joins TRBV6-2 or TRBV6-3 to TRBJ1-2, with 7 bases identical to TRBD1. V was clipped by 5 bases and J by 2 bases; unmatched bases: 8. The CDR3 is made up of 15 amino acids. Looked up from germline, CDR1 is MNHEY and CDR2 is SVGEGT. CDR3 protein: CASSQQTGMNYGYTF. The CDR3 DNA reads TGTGCCAGCAGTCAACAGACAGGGATGAACTATGGCTACACCTTC.

The chain joins TRBV20-1 to TRBJ1-1; D remains unclear. CDR1 is DFQATT, CDR2 SNEGSKA, per germline (reference sequence). V was shortened by 3 bases and J by 0 bases, with 5 bases between the two germline ends. The CDR3 totals 12 residues. The CDR3 region has the DNA TGCAGTGCTAGTCCCTTGAACACTGAAGCTTTCTTT. Its translation: CSASPLNTEAFF.